Given below is one TCR beta chain in context. Its target antigen remains unknown. No much larger clonotype is one base removed from it; base qualities were not supplied. The data were obtained in a study of blood T cell repertoires in COVID-19 (dated by TCRdb to 2018 to 2021). With regard to the full study: Samples covering the acute and convalescent phases of COVID-19 were provided by collaborators in the United States, Italy and Spain. The material from the prospective study consisted of cDNA or gDNA derived from T cells, B-cell-depleted T cells, or PBMCs. Deeply sampled blood TCRbeta repertoires from subjects exposed to, actively infected with, or recovered from COVID-19 were included in the dataset. The repertoires were made available in a free public database intended to serve as a resource for research on the immune response to SARS-CoV-2. The samples were drawn from the first 160 participants of the ongoing ImmuneRACE study and from under 1,500 subjects provided by 6 global collaborators. Nearly every sample came with metadata listing a de-identified subject ID, COVID-19 status, age in years and sex. Where HLA class I and class II types were available, the types were taken from metadata supplied by the sample provider, not from assay-based typing.

Findings and caveats that apply to the study as a whole: The amount of clinical and demographic metadata varied by source and participant and was provided uncurated.

Counted from cysteine to phenylalanine, this CDR3 has 18 amino acids. Only the CDR3 portion is preserved as DNA: 54 bases, with reading frame beginning at the first base. Trimmed from V: 7 bases; trimmed from J: 2 bases; junction bases lacking a gene match: 12. Based on the germline V gene (reference sequence), the CDR1 and CDR2 sequences are LNHDA and SQIVND. Participants in the prospective study were aged roughly 18 to 89 years, lived in some 24 United States geographic areas, and enrolled through a virtual design. To assign participants to cohorts, the prospective study relied on clinical history that participants themselves reported in a screening survey and a study questionnaire. In the prospective study, mobile phlebotomists collected whole blood, serum and a nasopharyngeal or oropharyngeal swab from each participant. Additional blood draws and questionnaires over a 2-month period could optionally be provided by prospective study participants. Before DNA extraction, blood samples from the prospective study were shipped at room temperature or frozen.

The immunoSEQ Assay, a bias-controlled multiplex PCR, was used to amplify TCRbeta CDR3 regions from genomic DNA. Concerning the study's data processing: The number of nucleated cells in each sample was estimated by amplification of reference gene primers within the assay. Sequence reads were collapsed and filtered to measure the absolute abundance of every unique TCRbeta CDR3 rearrangement. Productive Simpson clonality was computed per sample as the square root of Simpson's diversity index over productive rearrangements. Entries here come from immuneACCESS through TCRdb and include only in-frame sequences with V and J called. Some clones fail to appear in such tables; in the studies checked, an unresolved V gene covers under half of the shortfall, and the cause of the remainder is unknown. Clone size and the V and J calls come from that table; the DNA yielded D and trimming. Within this sample are approximately 200,000 clones, with around 91% of them counted one time only. About 3.3% of the sample rests with the top ten.

This clonotype was obtained from a young woman in a cohort exposed to, infected with or recovered from COVID-19 (not recorded which). The chain couples TRBV19 to TRBJ1-5; the junction holds 12 bases that match TRBD1. The sequencing input was PBMCs or T cells enriched from blood (not recorded which). The CDR3 protein: CASKPGDRGRLGNQPQHF. The nucleotide sequence reads as follows: TGTGCCAGTAAGCCCGGGGACAGGGGGCGCTTGGGCAATCAGCCCCAGCATTTT. Joined to the reference TRBV19 and TRBJ1-5 proteins, this CDR3 gives the full variable domain: DGGITQSPKYLFRKEGQNVTLSCEQNLNHDAMYWYRQDPGQGLRLIYYSQIVNDFQKGDIAEGYSVSREKKESFPLTVTSAQKNPTAFYLCASKPGDRGRLGNQPQHFGDGTRLSIL.